The following is a T cell receptor (beta chain) sequence with its context. Looked up from germline, CDR1 is SGHNT and CDR2 is YYREEE (reference sequence). The J segment lost 0 bases and the V segment lost 2 bases, leaving 6 bases of the junction unmatched. The CDR3 has 16 residues. The data were obtained in a study of blood T cell repertoires in COVID-19. As for the study in general: Whether acute or convalescent, the COVID-19 samples came from the United States, Italy and Spain.

The authors' processing: By means of reference gene primer amplification, nucleated cell counts were estimated. Some clones are missing from TCRdb's copy, which holds only in-frame ones; the method was immunoSEQ multiplex PCR. The DNA was the basis for D and trimming; V, J and clone size are from that table. This sample has about 190,000 clones, with almost 90% found just once. This sequence originates from a man aged 50-59 years with acute or convalescent COVID-19. V is TRBV5-4 and J is TRBJ2-7, with 9 nucleotides matching TRBD1. The material sequenced was peripheral blood. The CDR3 bases are TGTGCCAGCAGCTTAGGCCCGGGACAGGGCTCCTACGAGCAGTACGTC. Protein sequence: CASSLGPGQGSYEQYV.